A single sample gave rise to the 19 T cell receptor beta chains below, sequenced in a study of OX40 agonist ivuxolimab in advanced cancers. The repertoire was sequenced with immunoSEQ multiplex PCR; TCRdb's copy has only in-frame clones and lacks some. The sample has some 54,000 clones, 86% seen once. The material was CD4+ or CD8+ T cells sorted from blood, obtained in a trial of the OX40 agonist ivuxolimab. These receptors came from an adult with an advanced solid tumor such as melanoma, head and neck, liver or kidney cancer.

The chain carries TRBV19 and TRBJ2-5; D perhaps matches TRBD2 (5 bases). Germline V CDR1 and CDR2: LNHDA, SQIVND (reference sequence). The ends were cut back, 7 bases at V and 5 bases at J, with 14 bases in the middle. The CDR3 sequence is 13 residues long. The CDR3 DNA follows: TGTGCCAGTACCCCGGCGGGTTGGGAGACCCAGTACTTC. This gives the protein CASTPAGWETQYF. Combining the CDR3 with reference TRBV19 and TRBJ2-5 gives the whole variable domain DGGITQSPKYLFRKEGQNVTLSCEQNLNHDAMYWYRQDPGQGLRLIYYSQIVNDFQKGDIAEGYSVSREKKESFPLTVTSAQKNPTAFYLCASTPAGWETQYFGPGTRLLVL.

The gene calls are TRBV11-2 and TRBJ1-3; D gene unclear. The CDR3 consists of 13 residues. The germline CDR1 and CDR2 sequences are SGHAT and FQNNGV. Trimming cost V 6 bases and J 2 bases, with 8 bases left between them. CDR3 nucleotide sequence: TGTGCCAGCAGAATGATGCCTGGAAACACCATATATTTT. Amino acids: CASRMMPGNTIYF.

The chain joins TRBV5-4 to TRBJ2-2; D assignment may be TRBD1 or TRBD2 (5 bases each). Germline CDR1 reads SGHNT; CDR2 reads YYREEE (reference sequence). CDR3 length: 15 amino acids. Trimming shortened V by 2 bases and J by 0 bases, and 8 bases separated the two germline ends. The CDR3 DNA sequence: TGTGCCAGCAGCTTCGGGACGGCGAACACCGGGGAGCTGTTTTTT. As protein: CASSFGTANTGELFF.

The genes are TRBV9 and TRBJ1-1; D is unresolved. The CDR3 spans 14 residues. Germline CDR1 reads SGDLS; CDR2 reads YYNGEE. Trimming took 0 bases from V and 4 from J, leaving 10 bases between them. CDR3 in DNA: TGTGCCAGCAGCGTAGCACTGGGTGCCACTGAAGCTTTCTTT. It is translated as CASSVALGATEAFF.

The V and J genes are TRBV6-5 and TRBJ1-4; perhaps TRBD1 as D (6 bases). The V end lost 6 bases, the J end lost 4 bases, and 12 bases lay between the germline ends. The CDR3 is made up of 14 amino acids. In germline, CDR1 is MNHEY, CDR2 SVGAGI. The CDR3 region is CASSPQGVNEKLFF. The CDR3 region has the DNA TGTGCCAGCAGCCCACAGGGAGTTAATGAAAAACTGTTTTTT.

The V and J genes are TRBV5-8 and TRBJ2-2; 11 nucleotides agree with TRBD1. V trimming: 3 bases; J trimming: 7 bases; junction bases outside the gene matches: 8. CDR1 and CDR2 from the germline V gene are SGHTS and YDEGEE. The CDR3 runs 16 residues. The CDR3: CASSSPDRGPVGELFF. The CDR3 DNA reads as TGTGCCAGCAGCTCACCGGACAGGGGGCCGGTCGGGGAGCTGTTTTTT. Complete variable domain (other parts from reference TRBV5-8 and TRBJ2-2): EAGVTQSPTHLIKTRGQQATLRCSPISGHTSVYWYQQALGLGLQFLLWYDEGEERNRGNFPPRFSGRQFPNYSSELNVNALELEDSALYLCASSSPDRGPVGELFFGEGSRLTVL.

This sequence joins TRBV5-1 and TRBJ2-3; no definite D call. The CDR3 sequence is 14 residues long. Germline loops: CDR1 SGHRS, CDR2 YFSETQ. Trimming took 0 bases from V and 1 from J, leaving 6 bases between them. The chain's CDR3 is CASSLGSGTDTQYF. The CDR3 region has the DNA TGCGCCAGCAGCTTGGGGTCGGGCACAGATACGCAGTATTTT.

Turning to this clone: A much larger clone lies one base from this, so it may be a read error. The chain joins TRBV5-6 to TRBJ2-7; a weak D match, TRBD2 (7 bases). The CDR3 sequence is 15 residues long. Trimming took 2 bases from V and 2 from J, leaving 14 bases between them. Germline V gives CDR1 SGHDT, CDR2 YYEEEE. CDR3 loop: CASSLGGGPPYEQYF. In nucleotides, the CDR3 is TGTGCCAGCAGCTTAGGCGGGGGCCCGCCCTACGAGCAGTACTTC.

The chain combines TRBV28 with TRBJ1-2, with D uncertain. In germline, CDR1 is MDHEN, CDR2 SYDVKM. CDR3 length: 15 residues. V lost 2 bases to trimming and J lost 8 bases, with 18 bases between them. The CDR3 nucleotides read TGTGCCAGCAGTTTAAATCCGGGTGGAATAGGCGGCTACACCTTC. This codes for CASSLNPGGIGGYTF.

DNA of the CDR3: TGTGCCAGCAGTGAATCAACCTACTATGGCTACACCTTC. Translation: CASSESTYYGYTF. V is TRBV6-1 and J is TRBJ1-2; no definite D call. The V gene's germline CDR1 is MNHNS and CDR2 SASEGT. Trimming removed 2 bases at V and 3 bases at J, with 7 bases between. This CDR3 comprises 13 residues.

The genes are TRBV2 and TRBJ2-7; 7 nucleotides agree with TRBD1. The junction had 9 bases not matched to a gene; V was cut back by 6 bases and J by 10 bases. Germline lookup yields CDR1 SNHLY and CDR2 FYNNEI. CDR3 length: 12 residues. The chain's CDR3 is CASRLQGHSQYF. CDR3 sequence (DNA): TGTGCCAGCAGGTTACAGGGGCACTCCCAGTACTTC.

The chain employs TRBV6-6 and TRBJ2-5; D might be TRBD1 or TRBD2, each matching 5 bases. This CDR3 is built from 15 residues. Trimming cost V 6 bases and J 8 bases, with 22 bases left between them. Germline loops: CDR1 MNHNY, CDR2 SVGAGI (reference sequence). CDR3 coding DNA: TGTGCCAGCAGCGAGATGGGGGTCAGTTCTAGTACCCAGTACTTC. Protein product: CASSEMGVSSSTQYF.

J is TRBJ2-1 and V is TRBV30; possible D gene TRBD2, 6 bases. V was pared by 3 bases and J by 5 bases, with 17 bases between. Per the germline V gene, CDR1 is GTSNPN and CDR2 is SVGIG (reference sequence). The CDR3 is made up of 15 amino acids. The CDR3: CAWRGTRLGDNEQFF. In DNA, the CDR3 is TGTGCCTGGAGGGGAACGAGACTAGGGGACAATGAGCAGTTCTTC.

The chain carries TRBV6-1 and TRBJ2-7; D is ambiguous. CDR1 and CDR2 from the germline V gene are MNHNS and SASEGT. The length of the CDR3 is 14 residues. The V and J ends lost 5 bases and 3 bases respectively, with 14 bases between them. The CDR3 spells CASSPQEGYYEQYF. The DNA of the CDR3 is TGTGCCAGCAGTCCCCAGGAAGGGTACTACGAGCAGTACTTC.

The rearrangement uses TRBV27 and TRBJ2-2; TRBD1 might be the D (7 bases). The CDR3 covers 15 residues. Germline CDR1 is MNHEY and CDR2 is SMNVEV (reference sequence). V was trimmed by 8 bases and J by 1 base, leaving 14 bases between them. This chain's CDR3 is CASLRRGQNTGELFF. The CDR3 nucleotides read TGTGCCAGCCTTAGGAGGGGGCAGAACACCGGGGAGCTGTTTTTT.

This chain connects TRBV11-2 to TRBJ1-2, with no clear D. CDR3 length equals 15 residues. Per germline, CDR1 SGHAT and CDR2 FQNNGV. Trimming left V 0 bases short and J 0 bases short, with 8 bases between. DNA for the CDR3: TGTGCCAGCAGCTTAGATCGTAGATCTAACTATGGCTACACCTTC. Translated, it gives CASSLDRRSNYGYTF.

The chain employs TRBV14 and TRBJ2-2; unclear D gene. The CDR3 consists of 12 residues. The germline V and J ends were trimmed by 4 bases and 7 bases, with 7 bases remaining between them. In germline, CDR1 is SGHDN, CDR2 FVKESK. CDR3 loop: CASSLSSGELFF. The CDR3 region has the DNA TGTGCCAGCAGCCTCAGTAGCGGGGAGCTGTTTTTT.

The chain links TRBV6-5 to TRBJ2-1; D uncertain. This CDR3 has 15 residues. Germline V gene sequence: CDR1 MNHEY, CDR2 SVGAGI. V shed 0 bases and J shed 10 bases, with 16 bases lying between them. The CDR3 loop reads CASSYSKLQVREQFF. In DNA, the CDR3 is TGTGCCAGCAGTTACTCGAAACTTCAGGTCAGGGAGCAGTTCTTC.

The chain employs TRBV9 and TRBJ1-1; 12 bases agree with TRBD1. Germline loops: CDR1 SGDLS, CDR2 YYNGEE. Trimming removed 4 bases from V and 5 bases from J; junction bases left unmatched: 12. CDR3 length equals 17 residues. CDR3 nucleotides: TGTGCCAGCAGCTCCCCGGGACAGGGGGCGTCGAGTACTGAAGCTTTCTTT. Protein sequence: CASSSPGQGASSTEAFF.